The sample holds a few counts of the clone carrying this T cell receptor beta chain. What it binds is not known. The source of the sample is a study of cytomegalovirus exposure and HLA in healthy donors. The wider study: Of more than 350 genotyped donors, approximately 84% clustered with self-reported Caucasian donors. Findings and limits, study-wide: For cytomegalovirus status, the classifier reportedly gave diagnoses with high specificity and sensitivity.

The PCR contained 60 Vbeta and 13 Jbeta primers. TCRdb's copy holds only in-frame clones and misses some; the assay was immunoSEQ multiplex PCR. The sample has approximately 140,000 clones, 73% seen once. V lost 0 bases, J lost 2 bases, and 7 bases lay in between. Germline CDR1 is MNHEY and CDR2 is SMNVEV (reference sequence). CDR3 length equals 14 residues. This clonotype was obtained from a human donor in good health. V gene TRBV27 combines with J gene TRBJ1-2; D is unresolved. The specimen sequenced was PBMCs. The CDR3 is CASSLSRRNYGYTF. Here the CDR3 DNA reads TGTGCCAGCAGTTTATCGAGAAGAAACTATGGCTACACCTTC.